In its sample, the clone carrying this T cell receptor beta chain was seen a few times. This sample is part of a study of blood T cell repertoires in COVID-19. As for the study in general: Acute-phase and convalescent COVID-19 samples originated in the United States, Italy and Spain. Sample material is recorded as cDNA or gDNA derived from T cells, B-cell-depleted T cells, or PBMCs.

Authors' analysis steps: It was from reference gene primer amplification that nucleated cell counts were estimated. The assay was immunoSEQ multiplex PCR, and TCRdb's table has in-frame clones only and misses some. For V, J and clone size, that table is used; D and trimming come from the DNA. The sample records roughly 93,000 clones, 89% being singletons. CDR3 length: 11 residues. V lost 11 bases and J 7 bases, leaving 14 bases between the germline ends. Germline V gene sequence: CDR1 SGHTA, CDR2 FQGNSA. The clonotype originates from a man aged 45-60 years with acute or convalescent COVID-19. Sequenced material: peripheral blood. The chain carries TRBV7-2 and TRBJ1-2; D gene unclear. The CDR3, as DNA: TGTGCCTGTGCAGTTTTCTCTGGCTACACCTTC. This codes for CACAVFSGYTF.